The T cell receptor beta chain described here comes from a study of cytomegalovirus exposure and HLA in healthy donors. Study-wide context: An earlier analysis found fewer than 140 million unique TCR beta sequences from about 190 million T cells. The study's early data release held 80 million to 95 million unique TCRs from HLA-typed donors. Study outcomes and limitations: According to the study, roughly 180 TCR beta chains were cytomegalovirus-associated.

Points on this clone: Its antigen is still unknown.

Everyone who donated was a healthy bone marrow donor. Trimming cost V 3 bases and J 1 base, with 12 bases left between them. The CDR3 contains 15 residues. Germline V gene lookup returns CDR1 SGHNT and CDR2 YYREEE (reference sequence). Primers included in the PCR were 60 Vbeta and 13 Jbeta primers. Method: immunoSEQ multiplex PCR; TCRdb's copy keeps in-frame clones and lacks some. This sample has 150,000 or so clones, with about three quarters found just once. Sequencing input: PBMCs. This TCR derives from a woman in her forties or fifties in good health and CMV-seropositive. The rearrangement uses TRBV5-4 and TRBJ2-3; a weak D match, TRBD2 (5 bases). The CDR3 region has the DNA TGTGCCAGCAGCTCCAGTGCGGGTGGCACAGATACGCAGTATTTT. This codes for CASSSSAGGTDTQYF.